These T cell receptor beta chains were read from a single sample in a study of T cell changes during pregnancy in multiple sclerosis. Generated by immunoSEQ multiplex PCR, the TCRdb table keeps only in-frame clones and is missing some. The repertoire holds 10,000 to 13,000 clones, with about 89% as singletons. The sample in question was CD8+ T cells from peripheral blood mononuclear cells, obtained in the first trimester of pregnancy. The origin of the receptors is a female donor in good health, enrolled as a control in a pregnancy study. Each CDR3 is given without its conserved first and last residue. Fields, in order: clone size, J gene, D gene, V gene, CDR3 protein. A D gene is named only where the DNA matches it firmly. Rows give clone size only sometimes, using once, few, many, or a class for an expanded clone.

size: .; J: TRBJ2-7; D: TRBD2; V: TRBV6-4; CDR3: ASSYLAGGLSEQY
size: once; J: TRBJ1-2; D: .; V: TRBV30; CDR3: ACSMGATNYGYT
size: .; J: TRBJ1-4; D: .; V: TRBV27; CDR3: ASRSWEVTNEKLF
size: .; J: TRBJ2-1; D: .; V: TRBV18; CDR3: ASSPPAGIQRPQYNEQF
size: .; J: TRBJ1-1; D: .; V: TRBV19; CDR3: ASSISVGNTEAF
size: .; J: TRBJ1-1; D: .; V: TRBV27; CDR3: ASVSGGAAF
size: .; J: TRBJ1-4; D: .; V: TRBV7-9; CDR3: ASSLLDSGNEKLF
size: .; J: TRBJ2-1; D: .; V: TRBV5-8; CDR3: ASSSSTGNSEQF
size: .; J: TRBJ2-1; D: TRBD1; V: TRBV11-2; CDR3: ASSFRRDRDYNEQF
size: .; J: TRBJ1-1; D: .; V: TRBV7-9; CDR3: ASGYGWWAF
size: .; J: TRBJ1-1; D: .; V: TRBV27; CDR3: ASSGGGLGTEAF
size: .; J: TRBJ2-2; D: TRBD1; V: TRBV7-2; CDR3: ASKDRAYTGELF
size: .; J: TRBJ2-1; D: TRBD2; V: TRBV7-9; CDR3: ASSWPGLAGDINPNEQF
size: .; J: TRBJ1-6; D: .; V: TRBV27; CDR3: ASSLYNSPLH
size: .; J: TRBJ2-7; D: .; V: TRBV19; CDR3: ASSIQSGEQY
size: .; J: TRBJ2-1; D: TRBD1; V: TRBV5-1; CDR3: ASSPPGTEGNEQF
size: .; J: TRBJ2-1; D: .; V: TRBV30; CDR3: AWSKTGSYNEQF
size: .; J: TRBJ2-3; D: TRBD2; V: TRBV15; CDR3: ATSGLAGGSVTDTQY
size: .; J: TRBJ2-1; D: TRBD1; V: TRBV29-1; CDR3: SVVDRDSYNEQF
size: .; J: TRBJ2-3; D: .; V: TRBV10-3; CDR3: AIKLGAGKTDTQY
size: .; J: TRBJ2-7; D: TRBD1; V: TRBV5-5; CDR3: ASSQIEGANNEQY
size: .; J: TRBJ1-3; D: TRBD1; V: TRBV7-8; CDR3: ASSKDRGNTIY
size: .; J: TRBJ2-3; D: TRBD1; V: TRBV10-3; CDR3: AISVGQGSTDTQY
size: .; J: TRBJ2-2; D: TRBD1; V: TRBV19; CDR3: ASRPGGRSAGELF
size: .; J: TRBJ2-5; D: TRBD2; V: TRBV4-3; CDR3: ASSQGWASGQETQY
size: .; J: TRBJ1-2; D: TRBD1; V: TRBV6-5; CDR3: ASIQDRGLSYT
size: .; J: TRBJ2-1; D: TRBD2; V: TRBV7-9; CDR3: ASSLALAGTYNEQF
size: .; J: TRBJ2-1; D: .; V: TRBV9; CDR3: ASSVSRSWDNEQF
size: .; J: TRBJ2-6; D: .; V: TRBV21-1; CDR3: ASSKDFTVHSGANVLT
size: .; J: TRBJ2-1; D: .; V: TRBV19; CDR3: ASSPTTVNEQF
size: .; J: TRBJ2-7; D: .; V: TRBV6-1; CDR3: ASSVGGVAYEQY
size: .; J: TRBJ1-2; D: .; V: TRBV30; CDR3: AWSVPRVEGYT
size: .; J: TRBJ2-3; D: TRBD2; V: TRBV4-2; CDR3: ASSQDFSGGGADTQY